This is a list of T cell receptor beta chains from one sample in a study of blood T cell repertoires in COVID-19. This table comes from immunoSEQ multiplex PCR, and its TCRdb copy is limited to in-frame clones, with some not included. This table holds roughly 200,000 clones, roughly 80% found once. The specimen was peripheral blood. The origin of the receptors is a woman aged 70 to 79 with acute or convalescent COVID-19. Each CDR3 is given with its conserved first and last residue. The D gene is left open where the match is weak. Not every row has a clone size; where given, it reads once, few, many or a size class.

once	TRBJ2-1	-	TRBV7-3	CASSLIGAVTYNEQFF	TGTGCCAGCAGCTTAATCGGAGCGGTTACCTACAATGAGCAGTTCTTC
-	TRBJ2-7	TRBD2	TRBV28	CASSRLAGYEQYF	TGTGCCAGCAGTCGACTAGCGGGGTACGAGCAGTACTTC
-	TRBJ2-4	TRBD1	TRBV2	CASRQGAQNIQYF	TGTGCCAGCAGACAGGGGGCTCAAAACATTCAGTACTTC
-	TRBJ2-7	TRBD1	TRBV7-2	CASSRDRVGEQYF	TGTGCCAGCAGCAGGGACAGGGTGGGAGAGCAGTACTTC
-	TRBJ1-6	TRBD1	TRBV30	CAWSFKTGVMSPLHF	TGTGCCTGGAGTTTCAAGACAGGGGTGATGTCACCCCTCCACTTT
few	TRBJ2-7	TRBD2	TRBV3-1/TRBV3-2	CASSQRTSGRLEQYF	TGTGCCAGCAGCCAGCGGACTAGCGGGAGGCTCGAGCAGTACTTC
-	TRBJ2-5	TRBD2	TRBV2	CASSASSGSVETQYF	TGTGCCAGCAGTGCGTCTAGCGGGAGCGTGGAGACCCAGTACTTC
-	TRBJ2-3	TRBD2	TRBV15	CATSGRLAGFTDTQYF	TGTGCCACTAGCGGACGACTAGCGGGGTTCACAGATACGCAGTATTTT
-	TRBJ1-1	-	TRBV20-1	CSARAGEAFF	TGCAGTGCTAGGGCAGGTGAAGCTTTCTTT
-	TRBJ2-1	-	TRBV10-2	CASSPLLEGGAQFF	TGCGCCAGCAGTCCTCTACTAGAAGGGGGGGCGCAGTTCTTC
-	TRBJ2-2	TRBD2	TRBV27	CANTGTSGRVGCGELFF	TGTGCCAACACCGGGACTAGCGGGAGGGTTGGGTGCGGGGAGCTGTTTTTT
-	TRBJ2-6	-	TRBV29-1	CSVGTLEAGANVLTF	TGCAGCGTCGGGACTCTCGAGGCGGGGGCCAACGTCCTGACTTTC
few	TRBJ2-1	TRBD1	TRBV29-1	CSGDRGLEQFF	TGCAGCGGGGACAGGGGGCTGGAGCAGTTCTTC
-	TRBJ2-6	-	TRBV28	CASKRDSGANVLTF	TGTGCCAGCAAACGGGACTCTGGGGCCAACGTCCTGACTTTC
-	TRBJ2-5	-	TRBV2	CASSEGPGAEETQYF	TGTGCCAGCAGTGAAGGCCCAGGGGCCGAAGAGACCCAGTACTTC
-	TRBJ1-3	-	TRBV5-1	CASSLSGGSSGNTIYF	TGCGCCAGCAGCTTATCGGGGGGCTCCTCTGGAAACACCATATATTTT
-	TRBJ2-6	-	TRBV4-1	CASSHSTFLQIPSGANVLTF	TGCGCCAGCAGCCATAGTACGTTCCTACAGATACCCTCTGGGGCCAACGTCCTGACTTTC
-	TRBJ1-5	TRBD1	TRBV24-1	CATSEGGQGQRQPQHF	TGTGCCACCAGTGAGGGAGGACAGGGCCAACGTCAGCCCCAGCATTTT
few	TRBJ2-7	TRBD1	TRBV2	CASGGSGQAYEQYF	TGTGCCAGCGGGGGCTCGGGACAGGCGTACGAGCAGTACTTC
-	TRBJ1-4	-	TRBV19	CASSIGGSANEKLFF	TGTGCCAGTAGTATTGGGGGGTCGGCTAATGAAAAACTGTTTTTT
-	TRBJ1-1	-	TRBV11-3	CASSTGLTGTEAFF	TGTGCCAGCAGCACCGGCCTCACAGGCACTGAAGCTTTCTTT
-	TRBJ2-1	TRBD2	TRBV23-1	CASTTRLAWYNEQFF	TGCGCCAGCACCACACGACTAGCGTGGTACAATGAGCAGTTCTTC
-	TRBJ2-3	-	TRBV7-8	CASRRDRTSTDTQYF	TGTGCCAGCAGACGTGACAGGACTAGCACAGATACGCAGTATTTT
-	TRBJ2-7	TRBD1	TRBV18	CASSLGQDYEQYF	TGTGCCAGCTCACTAGGACAGGACTACGAGCAGTACTTC
-	TRBJ2-1	TRBD2	TRBV7-2	CASSLGTSGYNEQFF	TGTGCCAGCAGCCTAGGGACTAGCGGTTACAATGAGCAGTTCTTC
-	TRBJ2-5	-	TRBV3-1/TRBV3-2	CASSQGPTGWRETQYF	TGTGCCAGCAGCCAAGGCCCCACGGGTTGGAGAGAGACCCAGTACTTC